This T cell receptor (beta chain) was retrieved from a study of shared clonotypes between healthy human individuals. The CDR3 is 15 amino acids. After removal of 5 bases from V and 3 bases from J, the junction contained 6 bases not matched to a gene. CDR1 and CDR2 (germline): LNHDA, SQIVND (reference sequence). Terminally differentiated effector memory CD45RA+ cells were left out of the naive CD8 fraction, which was CD45RO-negative and positively selected for CCR7. Sequencing was performed with immunoSEQ multiplex PCR; in TCRdb, only in-frame clones are kept and a portion is missing. This table has roughly 2,000,000 clones, 85% to 95% appearing once.

The sequence came from a man aged 18-30 years in good health. Some clones in this sample may be carry-over from other donors' samples. Sequenced: naive CD8+ T cells from PBMCs. The V call is TRBV19, the J call TRBJ1-4; 7 bases match TRBD1. CDR3 DNA sequence: TGTGCCAGTAGTCATCGGGGACAGCCTAATGAAAAACTGTTTTTT. It encodes CASSHRGQPNEKLFF.